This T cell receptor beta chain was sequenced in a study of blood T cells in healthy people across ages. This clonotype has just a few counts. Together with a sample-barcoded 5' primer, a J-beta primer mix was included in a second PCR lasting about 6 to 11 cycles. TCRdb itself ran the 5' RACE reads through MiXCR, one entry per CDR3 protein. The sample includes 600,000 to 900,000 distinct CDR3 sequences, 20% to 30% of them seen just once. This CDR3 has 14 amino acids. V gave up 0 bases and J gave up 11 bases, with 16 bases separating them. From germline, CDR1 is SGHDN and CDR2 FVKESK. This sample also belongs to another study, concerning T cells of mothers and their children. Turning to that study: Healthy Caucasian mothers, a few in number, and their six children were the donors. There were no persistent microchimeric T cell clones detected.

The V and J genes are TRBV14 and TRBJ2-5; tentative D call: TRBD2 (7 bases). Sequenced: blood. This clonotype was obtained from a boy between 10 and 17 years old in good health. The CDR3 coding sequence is TGTGCCAGCAGCCAAGAGCGGGGGCGGAGGAGGCAGTACTTC. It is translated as CASSQERGRRRQYF.